This TCR beta chain was found in a study of STAT5B mutations in CD4+ large granular lymphocyte leukemia. Study at large: Healthy donors showed HLA-associated enrichment of the CDR3 'QG' motif.

V lost 7 bases, J lost 1 base, and 3 bases stayed unmatched. The CDR3 has 14 amino acids. The germline V gene has CDR1 MRHNA and CDR2 SNTAGT. Of note for this clone: Its matching antigen is unknown.

Regarding the study as a whole: TRBV06-family usage was enriched in top patient clones (8/27) versus controls (2/35).

The table came from immunoSEQ multiplex PCR; TCRdb's copy has only in-frame clones and leaves some out. In the table there are about 38,000 clones, approximately 85% of which are singletons. The chain is built from TRBV6-4 and TRBJ2-7; the match to TRBD2 covers 11 bases. What was sequenced was CD4+ T cells from blood buffy coats. The TCR comes from a human donor in good health. The CDR3 coding sequence is TGTGCCAGCAACGGGACTAGCGGATCCTACGAGCAGTACTTC. Encoded protein: CASNGTSGSYEQYF.